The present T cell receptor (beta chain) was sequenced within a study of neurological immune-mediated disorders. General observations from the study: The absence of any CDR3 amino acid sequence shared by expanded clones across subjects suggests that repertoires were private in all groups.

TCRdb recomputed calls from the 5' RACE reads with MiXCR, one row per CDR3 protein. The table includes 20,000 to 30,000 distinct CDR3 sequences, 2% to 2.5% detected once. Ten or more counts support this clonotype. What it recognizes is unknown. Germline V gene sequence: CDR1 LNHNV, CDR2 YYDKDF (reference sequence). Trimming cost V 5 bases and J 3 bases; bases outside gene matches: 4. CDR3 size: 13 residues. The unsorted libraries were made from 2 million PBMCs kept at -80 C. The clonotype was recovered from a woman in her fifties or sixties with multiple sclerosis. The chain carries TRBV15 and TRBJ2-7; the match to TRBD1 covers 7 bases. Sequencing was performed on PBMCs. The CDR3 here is CATSGDRGYEQYF. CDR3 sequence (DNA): TGTGCCACCAGCGGGGACAGAGGCTACGAGCAGTACTTC.